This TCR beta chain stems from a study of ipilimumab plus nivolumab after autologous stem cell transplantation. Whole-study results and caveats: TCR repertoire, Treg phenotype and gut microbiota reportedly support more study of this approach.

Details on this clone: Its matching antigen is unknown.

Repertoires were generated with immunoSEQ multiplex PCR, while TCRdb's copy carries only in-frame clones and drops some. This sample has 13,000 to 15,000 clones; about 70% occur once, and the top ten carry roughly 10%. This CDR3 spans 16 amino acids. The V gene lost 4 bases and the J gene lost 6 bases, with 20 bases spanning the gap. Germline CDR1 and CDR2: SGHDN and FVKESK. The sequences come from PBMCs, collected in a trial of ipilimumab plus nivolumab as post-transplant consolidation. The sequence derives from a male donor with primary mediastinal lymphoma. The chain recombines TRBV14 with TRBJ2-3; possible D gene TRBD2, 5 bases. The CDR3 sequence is CASSPLGVISLDTQYF. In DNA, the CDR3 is TGTGCCAGCAGCCCCCTCGGGGTGATTAGTTTGGATACGCAGTATTTT.